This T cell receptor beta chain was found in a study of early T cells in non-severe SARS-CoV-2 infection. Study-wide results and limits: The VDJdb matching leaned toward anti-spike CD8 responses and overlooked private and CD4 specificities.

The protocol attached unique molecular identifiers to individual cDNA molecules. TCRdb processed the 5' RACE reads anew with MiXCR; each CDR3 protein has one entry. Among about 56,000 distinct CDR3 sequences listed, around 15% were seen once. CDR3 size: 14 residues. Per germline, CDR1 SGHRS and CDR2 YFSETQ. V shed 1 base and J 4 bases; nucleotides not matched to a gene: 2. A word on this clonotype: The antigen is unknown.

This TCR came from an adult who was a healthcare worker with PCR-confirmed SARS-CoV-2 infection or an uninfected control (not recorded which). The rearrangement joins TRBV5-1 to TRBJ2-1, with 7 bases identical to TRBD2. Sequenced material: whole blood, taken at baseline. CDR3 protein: CASSLTSAYNEQFF. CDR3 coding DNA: TGCGCCAGCAGCTTGACTAGCGCATACAATGAGCAGTTCTTC.